The present T cell receptor beta chain was sequenced within a study of vaccination and CD4 T cells after COVID-19. Study summary: Participants were given two doses of BNT162b2 or mRNA-1273 vaccine. Median time from second vaccine dose to sampling was over 55 days (14 to 241). Study-wide points: The appearance of a median about 88% of reactive clones in convalescent patients occurred only post-vaccination.

This clonotype was picked up a small number of times. Its antigen remains unknown. Trimming pared 7 bases from V and 6 bases from J, leaving 12 bases between. Germline V gene sequence: CDR1 MNHNS, CDR2 SASEGT. The CDR3 extends over 12 amino acids. Each CDR3 protein gets one entry after TCRdb re-called the PCR reads with MiXCR. The sample carries roughly 19,000 distinct CDR3 sequences, less than 70% recorded once. This TCR was sampled from a human donor who had recovered from COVID-19. The specimen comprised CD4+ T cells from blood, sampled after SARS-CoV-2 vaccination. This chain uses TRBV6-1 with TRBJ1-1; unclear D gene. In DNA form, the CDR3 reads TGTGCCAGCAAAGACACCAACGCTGAAGCTTTCTTT. This gives the protein CASKDTNAEAFF.